The rows below give T cell receptor beta chains drawn from one sample of a study of early T cells in non-severe SARS-CoV-2 infection. TCRdb processed the 5' RACE reads anew with MiXCR; each CDR3 protein has one entry. The data hold roughly 92,000 distinct CDR3 sequences, with approximately 12% observed a single time. This sample comprised whole blood, obtained at baseline. These receptors came from an adult who was a healthcare worker with PCR-confirmed SARS-CoV-2 infection or an uninfected control (not recorded which). CDR3s include the opening cysteine and the closing phenylalanine or tryptophan. Fields, in order: CDR3 protein, CDR3 DNA, D gene, J gene, clone size, V gene. A D gene is named only where the DNA matches it firmly. Only some rows state a clone size, as once, few, many or a class for expanded clones.

CDR3 protein: CASSLIGKAFF
CDR3 DNA: TGTGCCAGCAGCTTGATAGGGAAAGCTTTCTTT
D gene: -
J gene: TRBJ1-1
clone size: few
V gene: TRBV7-2

CDR3 protein: CASTTQRGAMTDTQYF
CDR3 DNA: TGTGCTAGCACCACTCAGAGAGGGGCCATGACAGATACGCAGTATTTT
D gene: -
J gene: TRBJ2-3
clone size: -
V gene: TRBV7-7

CDR3 protein: CASSSVGPTYNEQFF
CDR3 DNA: TGTGCCAGCAGCTCCGTGGGGCCCACCTACAATGAGCAGTTCTTC
D gene: -
J gene: TRBJ2-1
clone size: few
V gene: TRBV7-9

CDR3 protein: CASSEGPSGTGALPQFF
CDR3 DNA: TGTGCCAGCAGTGAGGGGCCTTCCGGGACAGGGGCCCTACCGCAGTTCTTC
D gene: TRBD1
J gene: TRBJ2-1
clone size: -
V gene: TRBV6-1

CDR3 protein: CASSQVRIFSNQPQHF
CDR3 DNA: TGTGCCAGCAGCCAAGTTCGCATATTTAGCAATCAGCCCCAGCATTTT
D gene: -
J gene: TRBJ1-5
clone size: few
V gene: TRBV14

CDR3 protein: CASSQKPLRVYEQYF
CDR3 DNA: TGTGCCAGCAGCCAAAAGCCCCTCAGGGTATACGAGCAGTACTTC
D gene: -
J gene: TRBJ2-7
clone size: many
V gene: TRBV3-1

CDR3 protein: CASRLINTEAFF
CDR3 DNA: TGTGCCAGCCGACTCATCAACACTGAAGCTTTCTTT
D gene: -
J gene: TRBJ1-1
clone size: few
V gene: TRBV18

CDR3 protein: CAISEGYSYNSPLHF
CDR3 DNA: TGTGCCATCAGTGAAGGGTACTCCTATAATTCACCCCTCCACTTT
D gene: -
J gene: TRBJ1-6
clone size: -
V gene: TRBV10-3

CDR3 protein: CASRLAGPYEQYF
CDR3 DNA: TGTGCCAGCAGATTAGCGGGACCCTACGAGCAGTACTTC
D gene: TRBD2
J gene: TRBJ2-7
clone size: -
V gene: TRBV12-3/TRBV12-4

CDR3 protein: CAIRPPTGEQFF
CDR3 DNA: TGTGCCATCAGACCACCCACGGGTGAGCAGTTCTTC
D gene: -
J gene: TRBJ2-1
clone size: few
V gene: TRBV10-3

CDR3 protein: CASSPSLGDYNEQFF
CDR3 DNA: TGTGCCAGCAGCCCCTCCTTGGGGGACTACAATGAGCAGTTCTTC
D gene: -
J gene: TRBJ2-1
clone size: -
V gene: TRBV11-2

CDR3 protein: CASSPVPPEAFF
CDR3 DNA: TGTGCCAGCTCCCCCGTTCCCCCTGAAGCTTTCTTT
D gene: -
J gene: TRBJ1-1
clone size: few
V gene: TRBV18

CDR3 protein: CASSLPGTGTETQYF
CDR3 DNA: TGTGCCAGCAGTCTCCCCGGGACAGGGACAGAGACCCAGTACTTC
D gene: TRBD1
J gene: TRBJ2-5
clone size: once
V gene: TRBV28

CDR3 protein: CASSRTTGVASYEQYF
CDR3 DNA: TGTGCCAGCAGTCGGACTACAGGGGTAGCTTCCTACGAGCAGTACTTC
D gene: -
J gene: TRBJ2-7
clone size: -
V gene: TRBV27

CDR3 protein: CASRWAGQSNTEAFF
CDR3 DNA: TGTGCCAGCAGATGGGCAGGGCAGTCGAACACTGAAGCTTTCTTT
D gene: -
J gene: TRBJ1-1
clone size: -
V gene: TRBV11-2

CDR3 protein: CASSYAGLAGSEQFF
CDR3 DNA: TGTGCCAGCAGTTACGCCGGACTAGCGGGATCTGAGCAGTTCTTC
D gene: TRBD2
J gene: TRBJ2-1
clone size: few
V gene: TRBV6-5

CDR3 protein: CASSLGPGSNQPQHF
CDR3 DNA: TGTGCCAGCAGCCTGGGGCCCGGTAGCAATCAGCCCCAGCATTTT
D gene: -
J gene: TRBJ1-5
clone size: few
V gene: TRBV5-4

CDR3 protein: CASSLAFGDSYNEQFF
CDR3 DNA: TGTGCCAGCAGCTTAGCGTTCGGGGACTCCTACAATGAGCAGTTCTTC
D gene: -
J gene: TRBJ2-1
clone size: many
V gene: TRBV7-6

CDR3 protein: CASSINRDTTYQPQHF
CDR3 DNA: TGTGCCAGTAGTATTAACCGGGACACAACCTATCAGCCCCAGCATTTT
D gene: -
J gene: TRBJ1-5
clone size: -
V gene: TRBV19

CDR3 protein: CASSPGQGYSPLHF
CDR3 DNA: TGCGCCAGCAGCCCCGGACAGGGGTACTCACCCCTCCACTTT
D gene: TRBD1
J gene: TRBJ1-6
clone size: many
V gene: TRBV5-1

CDR3 protein: CASSTPRGRNEQFF
CDR3 DNA: TGTGCCAGCAGCACCCCCCGGGGTCGCAATGAGCAGTTCTTC
D gene: -
J gene: TRBJ2-1
clone size: many
V gene: TRBV7-9

CDR3 protein: CASSLNLGVNTIYF
CDR3 DNA: TGTGCCAGCAGCTTGAATCTGGGGGTTAACACCATATATTTT
D gene: -
J gene: TRBJ1-3
clone size: many
V gene: TRBV5-4

CDR3 protein: CASSIPSSYEQYF
CDR3 DNA: TGTGCCAGTAGTATTCCTAGCTCCTACGAGCAGTACTTC
D gene: -
J gene: TRBJ2-7
clone size: -
V gene: TRBV19

CDR3 protein: CSAGIGTGGYEQYF
CDR3 DNA: TGCAGTGCTGGTATCGGGACAGGGGGCTACGAGCAGTACTTC
D gene: TRBD1
J gene: TRBJ2-7
clone size: many
V gene: TRBV20-1

CDR3 protein: CASRLVWREGYNEQFF
CDR3 DNA: TGTGCAAGTCGCTTAGTGTGGCGGGAGGGGTACAATGAGCAGTTCTTC
D gene: -
J gene: TRBJ2-1
clone size: -
V gene: TRBV12-2

CDR3 protein: CASSQDTSGANTGELFF
CDR3 DNA: TGCGCCAGCAGCCAAGATACGAGCGGGGCGAACACCGGGGAGCTGTTTTTT
D gene: TRBD2
J gene: TRBJ2-2
clone size: few
V gene: TRBV4-1

CDR3 protein: CSARVPASGYEQYF
CDR3 DNA: TGCAGTGCTAGAGTTCCCGCCTCTGGTTACGAGCAGTACTTC
D gene: -
J gene: TRBJ2-7
clone size: few
V gene: TRBV20-1

CDR3 protein: CASSPGSQPQHF
CDR3 DNA: TGTGCCAGCAGTCCCGGGAGTCAGCCCCAGCATTTT
D gene: -
J gene: TRBJ1-5
clone size: -
V gene: TRBV2

CDR3 protein: CASSPDRGLGEQYF
CDR3 DNA: TGTGCCAGCAGCCCGGACAGGGGGTTAGGCGAGCAGTACTTC
D gene: TRBD1
J gene: TRBJ2-7
clone size: many
V gene: TRBV11-2

CDR3 protein: CASSLPGSTDTQYF
CDR3 DNA: TGTGCCAGCAGCCTCCCGGGGAGTACAGATACGCAGTATTTT
D gene: -
J gene: TRBJ2-3
clone size: few
V gene: TRBV6-6

CDR3 protein: CASSVGTDREETQYF
CDR3 DNA: TGTGCCAGCAGCGTAGGAACAGACAGGGAAGAGACCCAGTACTTC
D gene: TRBD1
J gene: TRBJ2-5
clone size: few
V gene: TRBV9

CDR3 protein: CASSAYTGGPYEQYF
CDR3 DNA: TGTGCCAGCAGCGCGTACACAGGGGGGCCCTACGAGCAGTACTTC
D gene: TRBD1
J gene: TRBJ2-7
clone size: -
V gene: TRBV7-8

CDR3 protein: CAYQQGGYTF
CDR3 DNA: TGTGCCTACCAACAGGGTGGCTACACCTTC
D gene: -
J gene: TRBJ1-2
clone size: -
V gene: TRBV30

CDR3 protein: CSATDPGQGENTEAFF
CDR3 DNA: TGCAGTGCTACAGACCCGGGACAGGGCGAGAACACTGAAGCTTTCTTT
D gene: TRBD1
J gene: TRBJ1-1
clone size: many
V gene: TRBV20-1

CDR3 protein: CASSGQGGWTGELFF
CDR3 DNA: TGTGCCAGCAGCGGACAGGGCGGCTGGACCGGGGAGCTGTTTTTT
D gene: TRBD1
J gene: TRBJ2-2
clone size: -
V gene: TRBV7-3

CDR3 protein: CASSPNSGGVTDTQYF
CDR3 DNA: TGTGCCAGCAGCCCCAATAGCGGGGGGGTCACAGATACGCAGTATTTT
D gene: TRBD2
J gene: TRBJ2-3
clone size: -
V gene: TRBV7-9

CDR3 protein: CASLGGRASGANVLTF
CDR3 DNA: TGTGCCAGCCTGGGCGGCCGGGCCTCTGGGGCCAACGTCCTGACTTTC
D gene: -
J gene: TRBJ2-6
clone size: -
V gene: TRBV28

CDR3 protein: CASRQGHVRNTIYF
CDR3 DNA: TGTGCCAGCAGGCAGGGACACGTCCGAAACACCATATATTTT
D gene: -
J gene: TRBJ1-3
clone size: -
V gene: TRBV6-5

CDR3 protein: CASSLERTLREDTQYF
CDR3 DNA: TGTGCCAGCAGCTTAGAAAGGACCCTCCGGGAAGATACGCAGTATTTT
D gene: -
J gene: TRBJ2-3
clone size: many
V gene: TRBV7-9

CDR3 protein: CASSPRLAATSIPYNEQFF
CDR3 DNA: TGCGCCAGCAGCCCGAGACTAGCGGCAACCTCGATTCCTTACAATGAGCAGTTCTTC
D gene: TRBD2
J gene: TRBJ2-1
clone size: -
V gene: TRBV5-1

CDR3 protein: CASSPTSTYNEQFF
CDR3 DNA: TGTGCCAGCAGCCCCACTTCGACCTACAATGAGCAGTTCTTC
D gene: -
J gene: TRBJ2-1
clone size: -
V gene: TRBV11-2

CDR3 protein: CSAPVRLAKNIQYF
CDR3 DNA: TGCAGTGCCCCAGTGAGACTAGCCAAAAACATTCAGTACTTC
D gene: -
J gene: TRBJ2-4
clone size: -
V gene: TRBV20-1

CDR3 protein: CSGGSGHSYEQYF
CDR3 DNA: TGCAGTGGGGGTAGCGGGCACTCCTACGAGCAGTACTTC
D gene: TRBD2
J gene: TRBJ2-7
clone size: few
V gene: TRBV20-1

CDR3 protein: CASRGARFTDTQYF
CDR3 DNA: TGTGCCAGTAGAGGGGCGCGGTTCACAGATACGCAGTATTTT
D gene: -
J gene: TRBJ2-3
clone size: -
V gene: TRBV19

CDR3 protein: CASSWAGTGNTGELFF
CDR3 DNA: TGCGCCAGCAGCTGGGCCGGGACAGGGAACACCGGGGAGCTGTTTTTT
D gene: TRBD1
J gene: TRBJ2-2
clone size: few
V gene: TRBV5-1

CDR3 protein: CASSQGDIALRGAIQYF
CDR3 DNA: TGTGCCAGCAGCCAAGGAGACATAGCGCTGAGAGGTGCCATTCAGTACTTC
D gene: -
J gene: TRBJ2-4
clone size: -
V gene: TRBV3-1

CDR3 protein: CASSGSFSSYNEQFF
CDR3 DNA: TGTGCCAGCAGTGGCTCTTTCAGCTCCTACAATGAGCAGTTCTTC
D gene: -
J gene: TRBJ2-1
clone size: -
V gene: TRBV12-3/TRBV12-4

CDR3 protein: CSARVGDGTYNSPLHF
CDR3 DNA: TGCAGTGCTAGAGTAGGAGACGGGACCTATAATTCACCCCTCCACTTT
D gene: -
J gene: TRBJ1-6
clone size: few
V gene: TRBV20-1

CDR3 protein: CASSLWLAPHSYNEQFF
CDR3 DNA: TGCGCCAGCAGCTTATGGCTAGCGCCACACTCCTACAATGAGCAGTTCTTC
D gene: -
J gene: TRBJ2-1
clone size: -
V gene: TRBV5-1

CDR3 protein: CASRLTGSAAEAFF
CDR3 DNA: TGTGCCAGCAGACTCACAGGGAGCGCGGCTGAAGCTTTCTTT
D gene: -
J gene: TRBJ1-1
clone size: -
V gene: TRBV12-3/TRBV12-4

CDR3 protein: CASSPTHSGRAHTQYF
CDR3 DNA: TGTGCCAGCAGTCCCACCCATAGCGGGAGGGCCCATACGCAGTATTTT
D gene: TRBD2
J gene: TRBJ2-3
clone size: many
V gene: TRBV12-3/TRBV12-4

CDR3 protein: CASSPMRGVDTEAFF
CDR3 DNA: TGTGCCAGCAGTCCCATGAGGGGTGTGGACACTGAAGCTTTCTTT
D gene: -
J gene: TRBJ1-1
clone size: many
V gene: TRBV28

CDR3 protein: CASSQDGTANQPQHF
CDR3 DNA: TGCGCCAGCAGCCAAGATGGAACAGCCAATCAGCCCCAGCATTTT
D gene: -
J gene: TRBJ1-5
clone size: once
V gene: TRBV4-1